This TCR beta chain was retrieved from a study of cytomegalovirus exposure and HLA in healthy donors (dated 2017 in TCRdb). About the full investigation: An earlier analysis of roughly 500 of the donors reported 276 Gb of sequence data and around 110 million unique TCR beta sequences from approximately 180 million T cells. Roughly 300 gigabases of sequencing data and 70 million to 100 million unique TCR sequences were included in an early release covering around 600 HLA-typed donors. The genetic ancestry cluster associated with self-reported Caucasian donors included around four fifths of the 398 genotyped donors. The aim of the study was to test whether cataloging public T cell receptors could identify signatures of past pathogen exposure. The study used immunosequencing to profile the T cell repertoires of 600 to 850 subjects and linked those repertoires to cytomegalovirus serostatus. In addition to the first cohort of approximately 670 subjects, a separate validation cohort of under 150 different subjects was used. To predict cytomegalovirus infection status, the study combined high-throughput TCR immunosequencing, statistical association of individual TCRs with disease status, and machine learning. A later analysis re-examined previously published TCR beta repertoires from several hundred donors and added high-resolution HLA genotyping to investigate patterns of TCR occurrence. In the later analysis, no new phenotypic data were used to find candidate immune exposures; instead, reliance was placed on TCR beta sequences and their occurrence across donors. An earlier analysis of 500 to 750 of the donors applied high-throughput TCR beta sequencing to assess whether each TCR beta V gene segment acted as functional or pseudogenic. Donor age, sex, ethnicity and CMV serostatus were compiled together with the repertoire data. In a later genetic analysis, genome-wide SNP genotypes for about three fifths of the 666 donors were used, and that subset was treated as a discovery cohort. Every discovery cohort repertoire had been produced on one sequencing platform. HLA typing included class I and class II loci at four-digit resolution. Typing coverage varied by locus: roughly 629-640 donors for A, B, C, DRB1 and DQB1; more than 500 for DQA1; about 600 for DPA1; about 450 for DPB1. Four or five DR-DQ haplotypes were handled as single units for association and clustering, since linkage in the cohort was strong. On average, around 230,000 unique TCR beta nucleotide sequences were sequenced per donor among several hundred genotyped donors of the cohort, with 15% to 20% of those sequences being non-productive. The study at large found these results: A later genetic analysis associated a missense DCLRE1C variant with V-gene and J-gene trimming of TCR beta chains, and an independent cohort replicated the association. A later genetic analysis reported fewer N-insertions in productive TCRs among donors in an Asian-associated ancestry cluster than the approximately 700-donor mean. A further reported finding was that TCR beta sequences accurately predicted the HLA-A and HLA-B alleles for most subjects in the first cohort. Because some donors lacked HLA typing at each locus, the association tests relied only on the typed subset. Specific HLA alleles were associated with 15,000 to 20,000 TCR beta sequences at a false discovery rate of 0.05 in a later analysis. A later analysis reported that several top co-occurrence clusters appeared linked to parvovirus B19, influenza, CMV and Epstein-Barr virus. The 87-base-pair reads could not distinguish some IMGT-functional V segments, including TRBV6-2 and TRBV6-3, so those segments were excluded. The study listed 150 to 200 TCR beta chains as associated with cytomegalovirus. About 15 rarely observed V segments, including chromosome 9 orphons, were excluded from the earlier analysis of a few hundred of the donors because counts were too low. Most TCR sequences were seen in very few donors, while some public TCRs were found in many individuals. Broadly in line with IMGT annotations, most TCR beta V segments showed up in productive rearrangements about 87% or about 30% of the time in an earlier analysis of around 550 of the donors. Compared with equally common non-associated chains, HLA-associated TCR beta chains in a later analysis were more clonally expanded and had lower generation probabilities. In this cohort, only TCR beta chains were sequenced, and detectable features were limited by the absence of alpha or paired-chain data. According to a later analysis, most CMV-associated TCR beta chains appeared to be HLA-restricted, and the HLA associations seemed to be driven largely by CMV exposure. Immune exposure information for the cohort was limited to CMV serostatus. Linkage disequilibrium might explain the correlated functional status among segregating V segments, but an unknown experimental factor could not be excluded. In vitro tests confirmed that a few of the cytomegalovirus-associated TCR beta chains recognize cytomegalovirus antigens. The authors suggested that the approach could potentially be generalized to other disease states and immunological phenotypes. The sequencing pipeline was judged likely to have produced a cluster of highly shared sequence variants as a technical artifact. When HLA alleles, especially DR and DQ, strongly co-occurred, attributing TCR associations to individual alleles was difficult. Cytomegalovirus status was reported to be diagnosed by the classifier with high specificity and sensitivity in both the original and validation cohorts. In a later analysis, TCR association rates were found to vary across HLA loci, with the most associated TCRs seen for DRB1 alleles and the fewest for HLA-C alleles. Sequencing depth was assumed to be roughly uniform across donors in the presence/absence analyses, though that assumption may not hold.

Libraries were built with the immunoSEQ multiplex PCR assay. For the multiplex PCR, a mixture combining 60 forward primers for TCR Vbeta segments and 13 reverse primers for TCR Jbeta segments was used. The CDR3 region of rearranged TCR beta genes was amplified from genomic DNA by a multiplex PCR assay. Amplified TCR beta libraries were sequenced as 87-base-pair reads on the Illumina HiSeq System. In the source study's methods: Across the roughly 640 repertoires, a later analysis counted 75 million to 90 million unique TCR beta chains, roughly 11 million of which were shared by at least two donors. Raw reads were error-corrected and collapsed into unique sequences with a nearest-neighbor algorithm that merged closely related sequences to remove PCR and sequencing errors. V, D and J gene segments were assigned by aligning CDR3 sequences to IMGT reference sequences. Each retained sequence needed at least a six-nucleotide match to both a V gene segment and a J gene segment. Rearrangements were called productive when the CDR3 lacked stop codons and stayed in frame with V and J; all others were non-productive. CDR3 was defined according to IMGT convention as the region running from the second conserved V-encoded cysteine to the conserved J-encoded phenylalanine. The earlier analysis of approximately 500 of the donors excluded sequences that lacked an unambiguous match to a single V gene segment. An earlier analysis of fewer than 750 of the donors called V segments functional above 56.7% productive rearrangements and segregating when the between-donor standard deviation exceeded 5%. A statistical classification framework was developed to diagnose cytomegalovirus status using the catalog of TCR beta chain sequences. In a later analysis, V and J genes were assigned by comparing TCR nucleotide sequences against IMGT/GENE-DB human TR gene sequences. A later analysis assigned CDR3 sequences and most-parsimonious VDJ recombination scenarios with the TCRdist pipeline. In a later analysis, each TCR beta chain was defined by its CDR3 amino acid sequence together with its V-gene family, and reads without a unique V-gene family were excluded. To address suspected cross-contamination and a sequencing artifact, a later analysis removed approximately 590 highly shared, low-generation-probability nucleotide sequences. In a later analysis, a clonal expansion index was calculated for each public chain from normalized within-repertoire ranks of inferred template counts. In a later analysis, generation probabilities were computed with a VDJ recombination model fitted to out-of-frame rearrangements, and the resulting probabilities were checked against IGoR. In a later analysis, hypergeometric tests were used to score TCR-TCR, TCR-HLA and TCR-CMV co-occurrence, with a repertoire-size bias correction applied to TCR pairs. A later analysis estimated false discovery rates by permuting HLA or CMV assignments 20 times. In a later analysis, co-occurring TCRs were grouped with DBSCAN, and TCRdist sequence similarity was added when clustering was performed within HLA-allele-positive subsets. Repertoires with fewer than 30,000 or more than 120,000 public chains, plus five repertoires with anomalous nucleotide sharing, were excluded from co-occurrence clustering. In its TCRdb copy, this immuneACCESS table keeps in-frame sequences only and misses some clones. Where compared with another copy, unresolved V genes explain less than half of these, and the others have no known cause. The DNA was the basis for D and trimming; V, J and clone size are from that table. For this sample the table gives approximately 150,000 clones, of which approximately 81% were detected only once. The ten largest clones capture around 2.5% of the sample.

As to this clone: The clone's antigen remains unknown. Base qualities are not recorded, but no much larger clone differs from it by a single base.

In total, over 600 healthy bone marrow donors made up the cohort. Cohort members were all nominally healthy when sampled, although unrecorded immune exposures were likely present. The donor tested CMV seronegative and was one of the 352 seronegative cohort members. Every donor gave a peripheral blood sample, and the peripheral blood mononuclear cells from that sample were used for TCR beta sequencing. The Qiagen DNeasy Blood Extraction Kit was used to extract genomic DNA from the blood cell samples. CDR1 and CDR2 were assigned from the germline V gene as SNHLY and FYNNEI. V is reduced by 7 bases and J by 10 bases, leaving a spacing of 10 bases between them. The CDR3, from cysteine to phenylalanine, totals 10 residues. This entry keeps only the CDR3 DNA: 30 bases, framed from base 1.

Source material: PBMCs. The chain links TRBV2 with TRBJ2-5, with the D segment identity uncertain. The TCR comes from a female donor in good health and CMV-seronegative. The CDR3 sequence is CASKEVFQYF. The nucleotides are TGTGCCAGCAAAGAGGTCTTCCAGTACTTC.